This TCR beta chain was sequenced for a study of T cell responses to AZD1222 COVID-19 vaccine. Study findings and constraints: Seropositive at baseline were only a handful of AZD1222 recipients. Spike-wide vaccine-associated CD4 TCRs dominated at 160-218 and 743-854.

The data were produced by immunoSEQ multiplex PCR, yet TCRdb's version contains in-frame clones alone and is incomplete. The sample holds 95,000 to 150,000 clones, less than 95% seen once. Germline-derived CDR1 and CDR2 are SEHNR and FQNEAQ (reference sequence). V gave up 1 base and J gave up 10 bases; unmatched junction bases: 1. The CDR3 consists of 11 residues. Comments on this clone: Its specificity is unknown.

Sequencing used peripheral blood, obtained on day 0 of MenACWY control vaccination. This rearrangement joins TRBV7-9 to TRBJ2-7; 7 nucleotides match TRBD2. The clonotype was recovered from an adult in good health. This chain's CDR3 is CASSLGTSQYF. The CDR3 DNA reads TGTGCCAGCAGCTTAGGGACTAGTCAGTACTTC. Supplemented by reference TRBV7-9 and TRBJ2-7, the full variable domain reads DTGVSQNPRHKITKRGQNVTFRCDPISEHNRLYWYRQTLGQGPEFLTYFQNEAQLEKSRLLSDRFSAERPKGSFSTLEIQRTEQGDSAMYLCASSLGTSQYFGPGTRLTVT.